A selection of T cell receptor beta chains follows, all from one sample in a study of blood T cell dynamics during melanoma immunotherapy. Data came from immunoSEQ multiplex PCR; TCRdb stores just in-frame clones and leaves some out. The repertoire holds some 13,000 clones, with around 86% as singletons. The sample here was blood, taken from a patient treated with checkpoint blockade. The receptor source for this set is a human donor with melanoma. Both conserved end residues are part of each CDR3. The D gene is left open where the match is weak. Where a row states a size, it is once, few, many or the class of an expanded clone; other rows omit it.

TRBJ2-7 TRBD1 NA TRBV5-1 CASSLAWRTGVSYEQYF TGCGCCAGCAGCTTGGCTTGGAGGACAGGGGTGAGTTACGAGCAGTACTTC
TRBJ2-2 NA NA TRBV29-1 CSVLERSTNTGELFF TGCAGCGTTTTAGAAAGATCGACGAACACCGGGGAGCTGTTTTTT
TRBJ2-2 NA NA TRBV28 CASLEGDNTGELFF TGTGCCAGCCTTGAGGGGGACAACACCGGGGAGCTGTTTTTT
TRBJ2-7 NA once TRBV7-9 CASSSVGRGEQYF TGTGCCAGCAGTTCCGTCGGGAGAGGCGAGCAGTACTTC
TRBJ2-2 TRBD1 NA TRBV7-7 CASSPGQGGSGELFF TGTGCTAGCAGCCCCGGACAGGGGGGGTCCGGGGAGCTGTTTTTT
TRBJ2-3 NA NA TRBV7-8 CASSPRRRVADTQYF TGTGCCAGCAGCCCCCGCAGGAGGGTGGCAGATACGCAGTATTTT
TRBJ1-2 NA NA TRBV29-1 CSVEGIQNSRDYGYTF TGCAGCGTTGAAGGAATCCAAAACTCCAGGGACTATGGCTACACCTTC
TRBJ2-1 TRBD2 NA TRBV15 CATSRRTGTSGTNEQFF TGTGCCACCAGCAGAAGAACCGGGACTAGCGGGACCAATGAGCAGTTCTTC
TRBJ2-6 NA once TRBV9 CASSAETGRGINVLTF TGTGCCAGCAGCGCCGAAACAGGGAGGGGGATCAACGTCCTGACTTTC
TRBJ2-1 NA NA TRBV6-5 CASSSRGPGSYNEQFF TGTGCCAGCAGTTCCCGGGGCCCGGGATCCTACAATGAGCAGTTCTTC
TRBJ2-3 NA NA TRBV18 CASSPGTSTDTQYF TGTGCCAGCTCACCGGGGACTAGCACAGATACGCAGTATTTT
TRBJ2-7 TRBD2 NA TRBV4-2 CASSPRVFLAGENSYEQYF TGTGCCAGCAGCCCCCGAGTCTTCCTAGCGGGAGAGAACTCCTACGAGCAGTACTTC
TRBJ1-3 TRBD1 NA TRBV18 CASSPVKGQGSGNTIYF TGTGCCAGCTCACCAGTAAAGGGACAGGGCTCTGGAAACACCATATATTTT
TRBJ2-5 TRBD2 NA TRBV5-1 CASSLDPSGKETQYF TGCGCCAGCAGCTTGGATCCTAGCGGTAAAGAGACCCAGTACTTC
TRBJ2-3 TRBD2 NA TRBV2 CASSESGGPTDTQYF TGTGCCAGCAGTGAGTCGGGAGGGCCTACAGATACGCAGTATTTT
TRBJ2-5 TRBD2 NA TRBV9 CASSPSGRGETQYF TGTGCCAGCAGCCCTAGCGGGAGAGGTGAGACCCAGTACTTC
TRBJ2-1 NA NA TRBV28 CASSLSPPIGDEQFF TGTGCCAGCAGTTTAAGTCCCCCCATCGGAGATGAGCAGTTCTTC
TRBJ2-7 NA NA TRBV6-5 CASSIDGTTSYEQYF TGTGCCAGCAGTATAGACGGTACTACTAGCTACGAGCAGTACTTC
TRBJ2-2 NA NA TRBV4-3 CASSQDLGYTGELFF TGCGCCAGCAGCCAAGATCTCGGTTACACCGGGGAGCTGTTTTTT
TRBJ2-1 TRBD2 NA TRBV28 CASSFPTFSGRVNNEQFF TGTGCCAGCAGTTTCCCCACATTCAGCGGGAGGGTAAACAATGAGCAGTTCTTC
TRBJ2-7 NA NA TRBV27 CASSRTASYEQYF TGTGCCAGCAGTCGGACAGCTTCTTACGAGCAGTACTTC
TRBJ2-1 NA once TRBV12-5 CASGLVLGGKALGYNEQFF TGTGCTAGTGGTTTGGTACTGGGTGGGAAGGCGCTGGGCTACAATGAGCAGTTCTTC
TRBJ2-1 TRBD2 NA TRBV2 CASSVLTSGKFF TGTGCCAGCAGTGTTCTGACTAGCGGAAAGTTCTTC
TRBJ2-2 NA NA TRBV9 CASSVETGPPGELFF TGTGCCAGCAGCGTAGAGACGGGCCCCCCCGGGGAGCTGTTTTTT
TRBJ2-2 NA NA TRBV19 CASSGHLAGAGELFF TGTGCCAGTAGTGGTCACCTGGCGGGCGCCGGGGAGCTGTTTTTT
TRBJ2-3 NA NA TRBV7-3 CASSLIPSLTSTDTQYF TGTGCCAGCAGCTTAATCCCGTCCCTTACTAGCACAGATACGCAGTATTTT
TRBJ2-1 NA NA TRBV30 CAWSDRFEQFF TGTGCCTGGAGTGATCGATTTGAGCAGTTCTTC
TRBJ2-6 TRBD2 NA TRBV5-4 CASSLMGLASGANVLTF TGTGCCAGCAGCTTGATGGGACTAGCGTCAGGGGCCAACGTCCTGACTTTC
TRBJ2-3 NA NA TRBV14 CASSPRTQSTDTQYF TGTGCCAGCAGCCCCCGGACACAAAGCACAGATACGCAGTATTTT
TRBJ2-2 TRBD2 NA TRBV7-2 CASSPGLAGFGRGELFF TGTGCCAGCAGCCCCGGACTAGCGGGCTTCGGAAGGGGGGAGCTGTTTTTT
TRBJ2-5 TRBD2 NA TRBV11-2 CASSLGALAGQETQYF TGTGCCAGCAGCTTAGGAGCACTAGCGGGTCAAGAGACCCAGTACTTC
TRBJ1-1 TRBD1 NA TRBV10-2 CATTGTGGRKGRGMATEAFF TGCGCCACCACAGGGACAGGGGGCCGGAAAGGCCGGGGAATGGCCACTGAAGCTTTCTTT
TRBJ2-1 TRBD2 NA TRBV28 CASILAGGPTEQFF TGTGCCAGCATCTTAGCGGGAGGGCCTACTGAGCAGTTCTTC
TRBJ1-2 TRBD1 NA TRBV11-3 CASSLPGTGGRGYTF TGTGCCAGCAGCTTACCCGGGACAGGGGGCCGTGGCTACACCTTC
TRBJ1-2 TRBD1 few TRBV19 CASRSLTGVNLNYGYTF TGTGCCAGCCGCTCCCTGACAGGGGTGAACTTGAACTATGGCTACACCTTC
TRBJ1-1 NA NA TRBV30 CAWSDGVDTEAFF TGTGCCTGGAGTGATGGGGTGGACACTGAAGCTTTCTTT
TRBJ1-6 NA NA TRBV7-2 CASSAAWGANSPLHF TGTGCCAGCAGCGCAGCGTGGGGGGCCAATTCACCCCTCCACTTT
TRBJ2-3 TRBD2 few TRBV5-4 CASSFGLNSGSVTDTQYF TGTGCCAGCAGCTTCGGTCTTAATAGCGGGAGTGTAACAGATACGCAGTATTTT
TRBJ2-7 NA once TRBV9 CASSVGPLGPDYEQYF TGTGCCAGCAGCGTAGGTCCCCTCGGGCCTGACTACGAGCAGTACTTC
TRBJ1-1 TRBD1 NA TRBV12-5 CASGSGQGGNTEAFF TGTGCTAGTGGTTCCGGACAGGGCGGGAACACTGAAGCTTTCTTT
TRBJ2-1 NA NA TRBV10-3 CAIRREPIYNEQFF TGTGCCATCAGGCGCGAACCAATTTACAATGAGCAGTTCTTC
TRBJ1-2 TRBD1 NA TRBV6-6 CASSYLGTGTGYTF TGTGCCAGCAGTTACCTCGGGACAGGGACGGGCTACACCTTC
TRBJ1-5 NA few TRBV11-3 CASSLRDKRNQPQHF TGTGCCAGCAGCCTAAGAGACAAACGCAATCAGCCCCAGCATTTT
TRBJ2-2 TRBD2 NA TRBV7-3 CASSSRTSGLIGELFF TGTGCCAGCAGCTCCCGGACTAGCGGGTTAATCGGGGAGCTGTTTTTT
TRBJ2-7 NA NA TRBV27 CASSLKARSSYEQYF TGTGCCAGCAGTTTAAAAGCAAGGAGCTCCTACGAGCAGTACTTC
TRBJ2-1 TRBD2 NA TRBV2 CASSEGASGRSHEQFF TGTGCCAGCTCCGAGGGGGCTAGCGGGAGGTCCCATGAGCAGTTCTTC
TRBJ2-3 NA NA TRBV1 CTSSRLAGKPSTDTQYF TGCACCAGCAGCCGGCTAGCGGGCAAACCTAGCACAGATACGCAGTATTTT
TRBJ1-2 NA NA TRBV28 CASSLPPFHRVYGYTF TGTGCCAGCAGTTTACCCCCCTTTCATAGAGTCTATGGCTACACCTTC
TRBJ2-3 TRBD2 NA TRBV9 CASSVGWEGPDTQYF TGTGCCAGCAGCGTAGGGTGGGAGGGCCCAGATACGCAGTATTTT
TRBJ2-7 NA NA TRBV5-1 CASSLSSYEQYF TGCGCCAGCAGCTTGAGCTCCTACGAGCAGTACTTC
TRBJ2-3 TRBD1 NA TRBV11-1 CASSPWDRSGDTQYF TGTGCCAGCAGCCCGTGGGACAGGTCGGGAGATACGCAGTATTTT
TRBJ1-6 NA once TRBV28 CAGIRHSDSYNSPLHF TGTGCCGGAATTCGCCATTCTGACTCCTATAATTCACCCCTCCACTTT
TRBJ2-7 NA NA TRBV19 CASSIQGWSYEQYF TGTGCCAGTAGTATTCAGGGGTGGTCCTACGAGCAGTACTTC
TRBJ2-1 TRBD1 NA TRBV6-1 CASSEYDRGGHEQFF TGTGCCAGCAGTGAATACGACAGGGGTGGGCATGAGCAGTTCTTC
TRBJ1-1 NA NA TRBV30 CAWSRGRVEAFF TGTGCCTGGAGTCGGGGGCGTGTTGAAGCTTTCTTT
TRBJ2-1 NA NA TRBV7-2 CASSAPQGIAQFF TGTGCCAGCAGCGCCCCTCAGGGGATCGCGCAGTTCTTC
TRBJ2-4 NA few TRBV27 CASSLSGVAKNIQYF TGTGCCAGCAGTTTATCGGGAGTAGCCAAAAACATTCAGTACTTC
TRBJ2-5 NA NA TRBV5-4 CATTAREDETQYF TGTGCCACGACGGCCAGGGAAGATGAGACCCAGTACTTC
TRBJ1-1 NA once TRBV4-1 CASSQGPDRNTEAFF TGCGCCAGCAGCCAAGGTCCAGACAGGAACACTGAAGCTTTCTTT
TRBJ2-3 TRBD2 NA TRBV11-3 CASSFGTSGPTDTQYF TGTGCCAGCAGCTTCGGGACTAGCGGACCCACAGATACGCAGTATTTT